One sample yielded the 18 T cell receptor beta chains listed below, sequenced in a study of Tregs in tolerant kidney transplant recipients. The protocol was immunoSEQ multiplex PCR, while the TCRdb copy is restricted to in-frame clones and leaves out a portion. The sample includes about 44,000 clones, around 95% of them seen just once. The antigens for these receptors are not known. The sequencing input was Tregs from blood cultured with allogeneic cells. These receptors all stem from a human donor in good health.

The chain has TRBV7-8 and TRBJ2-7; D tentatively reads TRBD1 or TRBD2 (6 bases each). V lost 4 bases to trimming and J lost 1 base, with 14 bases between them. The CDR3 is 15 amino acids. The germline gives CDR1 SGHVS, CDR2 FQNEAQ. Here the CDR3 DNA reads TGTGCCAGCAGCTCCCAGTGGGGGGCATCCTACGAGCAGTACTTC. It encodes CASSSQWGASYEQYF.

The rearrangement uses TRBV6-5 and TRBJ1-1; D remains ambiguous. V was clipped by 2 bases and J by 6 bases, with 10 bases between them. CDR1 and CDR2 from the germline V gene are MNHEY and SVGAGI. The CDR3 extends over 13 amino acids. Here the CDR3 reads CASSYALTAEAFF. The CDR3 DNA reads as TGTGCCAGCAGTTACGCCCTAACGGCTGAAGCTTTCTTT.

This chain uses TRBV10-2 with TRBJ1-2; TRBD1 agrees at 12 bases. Germline V gene lookup returns CDR1 WSHSY and CDR2 SAAADI. V lost 6 bases to trimming and J lost 6 bases; unmatched junction nucleotides: 2. This CDR3 comprises 13 residues. The DNA for the CDR3 is TGCGCCAGCAGAGGGACAGGGGGCCATGGCTACACCTTC. Amino acid sequence: CASRGTGGHGYTF.

The V gene is TRBV2, the J gene TRBJ2-1, with TRBD1 identical over 8 bases. V trimming: 8 bases; J trimming: 3 bases; junction bases outside the gene matches: 9. Germline CDR1 reads SNHLY; CDR2 reads FYNNEI. The CDR3 totals 15 residues. CDR3: CASLQGARDYNEQFF. As DNA, the CDR3 is TGTGCCAGCCTCCAGGGGGCAAGGGACTACAATGAGCAGTTCTTC.

The CDR3 coding sequence is TGCGCCAGCAGCCCGACGACCCCCCTAGCGGGAGACTACGAGCAGTACTTC. Its translation is CASSPTTPLAGDYEQYF. The chain is built from TRBV4-1 and TRBJ2-7, with 10 bases that match TRBD2. Unmatched junction bases numbered 12, after V lost 4 bases and J lost 3 bases. The CDR3 loop spans 17 amino acids. The germline gives CDR1 MGHRA, CDR2 YSYEKL.

The chain joins TRBV6-6 to TRBJ1-1; TRBD1 aligns across 7 bases. Losses at the gene ends were 4 bases for V and 1 base for J; bases not matched to a gene: 6. This CDR3 has 15 residues. Germline V gives CDR1 MNHNY, CDR2 SVGAGI (reference sequence). The CDR3 nucleotides are TGTGCCAGCAGTTCCCCCGACAGGGAGAACACTGAAGCTTTCTTT. Translating gives CASSSPDRENTEAFF.

The rearrangement links TRBV5-1 to TRBJ1-6; D is perhaps TRBD1 (5 bases). Deletions cut 5 bases from V and 13 bases from J, with 16 bases between. CDR1 is SGHRS, CDR2 YFSETQ, per germline. The CDR3 is 13 residues long. CDR3 region: CASRGGTEGPLHF. The CDR3 region has the DNA TGCGCCAGCAGGGGGGGTACCGAGGGTCCCCTCCACTTT.

This chain connects TRBV27 to TRBJ1-6, with D hard to call. V was cut by 6 bases and J by 13 bases, with 4 bases left in between. CDR1 MNHEY and CDR2 SMNVEV come from the germline V gene (reference sequence). This CDR3 contains 9 residues. CDR3 bases: TGTGCCAGCAGACCTCCCCTCCACTTT. Residues: CASRPPLHF.

V and J are TRBV10-3 and TRBJ2-1; D is ambiguous. CDR3 length: 14 amino acids. CDR1 is ENHRY and CDR2 is SYGVKD in the germline V gene. V lost 0 bases to trimming and J lost 1 base, with 4 bases between them. The CDR3 nucleotides are TGTGCCATCAGTGAGTCCGGGTCCTACAATGAGCAGTTCTTC. Protein: CAISESGSYNEQFF.

This sequence joins TRBV5-1 and TRBJ2-7, with D perhaps TRBD1 (6 bases). Looked up from germline, CDR1 is SGHRS and CDR2 is YFSETQ. CDR3 length: 13 residues. V lost 6 bases to trimming and J lost 13 bases, with 23 bases between them. CDR3 nucleotides: TGCGCCAGCACTCCTGGCCCGACAGGTATTACTTACTTC. This codes for CASTPGPTGITYF.

The V and J genes are TRBV2 and TRBJ1-4; D may be TRBD1 (6 bases). Germline-derived CDR1 and CDR2 are SNHLY and FYNNEI. V was clipped by 10 bases and J by 5 bases, with 14 bases between them. This CDR3 spans 13 amino acids. DNA for the CDR3: TGTGCCACCTCACAGGGTCCGAATGAAAAACTGTTTTTT. Protein: CATSQGPNEKLFF.

The chain joins TRBV29-1 to TRBJ1-2; TRBD1 might be the D (6 bases). The CDR3 has 12 residues. The ends were cut back, 6 bases at V and 7 bases at J, with 15 bases in the middle. CDR1 is SQVTM, CDR2 ANQGSEA, per germline. DNA for the CDR3: TGCAGCGTGGCCGGGACATTCGTTGGCTACACCTTC. Translating gives CSVAGTFVGYTF.

The gene calls are TRBV11-1 and TRBJ2-5; D is undetermined. The CDR3 runs 12 residues. The V gene's germline CDR1 is SGHAT and CDR2 FQDESV (reference sequence). Trimming cost V 6 bases and J 5 bases, with 10 bases left between them. CDR3 loop: CASRTRAETQYF. CDR3 DNA sequence: TGTGCCAGCAGGACCCGAGCGGAGACCCAGTACTTC.

The chain carries TRBV2 and TRBJ2-1; 7 nucleotides line up with TRBD2. V was pared by 6 bases and J by 0 bases, with 2 bases of the junction left unmatched. The length of the CDR3 is 14 residues. CDR1 is SNHLY and CDR2 is FYNNEI in the germline V gene. The CDR3 spells CASRGGSSYNEQFF. CDR3 bases: TGTGCCAGCAGGGGGGGGAGCTCCTACAATGAGCAGTTCTTC.

This clone showed up just once. This chain joins TRBV5-1 and TRBJ2-1; tentative D call: TRBD2 (6 bases). CDR1 is SGHRS, CDR2 YFSETQ, per germline. This CDR3 spans 14 amino acids. With 7 bases removed from V and 4 bases from J, the gap between germline ends came to 15 bases. This CDR3 is CASQSRDFYNEQFF. The CDR3 DNA follows: TGCGCCAGCCAAAGCCGGGACTTTTACAATGAGCAGTTCTTC.

CDR3 DNA: TGCAGTGCCGAGAGACGGGATACGCAGTATTTT. It yields the protein CSAERRDTQYF. The chain links TRBV20-1 to TRBJ2-3; D unclear. The V end lost 6 bases, the J end lost 6 bases, and 10 bases lay between the germline ends. Germline values: CDR1 DFQATT, CDR2 SNEGSKA (reference sequence). This CDR3 comprises 11 residues.

This chain connects TRBV9 to TRBJ2-1, with D possibly being TRBD2 (6 bases). This CDR3 region has 18 residues. V was trimmed by 1 base and J by 1 base, leaving 18 bases between them. The V gene's germline CDR1 is SGDLS and CDR2 YYNGEE. DNA for the CDR3: TGTGCCAGCAGCGTATTGAGTGTATGGGGGACTTCCTACAATGAGCAGTTCTTC. The encoded protein is CASSVLSVWGTSYNEQFF. The full variable domain, its missing parts supplied by reference TRBV9 and TRBJ2-1, is DSGVTQTPKHLITATGQRVTLRCSPRSGDLSVYWYQQSLDQGLQFLIQYYNGEERAKGNILERFSAQQFPDLHSELNLSSLELGDSALYFCASSVLSVWGTSYNEQFFGPGTRLTVL.

The V gene is TRBV7-2, the J gene TRBJ1-4; D not resolved. Trimming removed 1 base at V and 4 bases at J, with 7 bases between. Germline values: CDR1 SGHTA, CDR2 FQGNSA. The CDR3 totals 14 residues. CDR3 loop: CASSLGFVNEKLFF. The CDR3 DNA sequence: TGTGCCAGCAGCTTAGGATTTGTTAATGAAAAACTGTTTTTT.